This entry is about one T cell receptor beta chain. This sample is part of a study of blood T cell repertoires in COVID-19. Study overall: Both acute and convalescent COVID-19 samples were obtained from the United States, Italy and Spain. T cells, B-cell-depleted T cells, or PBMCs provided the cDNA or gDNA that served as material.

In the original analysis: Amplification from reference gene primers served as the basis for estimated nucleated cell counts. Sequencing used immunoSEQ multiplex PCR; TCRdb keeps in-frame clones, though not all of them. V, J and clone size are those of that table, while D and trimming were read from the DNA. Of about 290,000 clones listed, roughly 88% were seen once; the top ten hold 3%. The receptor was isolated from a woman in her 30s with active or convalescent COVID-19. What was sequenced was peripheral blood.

The CDR3 spells CASTGSATWDNQPQHF. The CDR3 nucleotides are TGTGCCAGTACGGGGTCGGCAACGTGGGACAATCAGCCCCAGCATTTT. The V gene is TRBV19, the J gene TRBJ1-5; no clear D gene. Deletions cut 7 bases from V and 3 bases from J, with 19 bases between. This CDR3 region has 16 residues. CDR1 is LNHDA, CDR2 SQIVND, per germline (reference sequence).